What follows are 25 T cell receptor beta chains derived from one specimen sequenced in a study of blood T cell repertoires in COVID-19 (dated by TCRdb to about 2020). Library prep was done by the immunoSEQ multiplex PCR assay. The source is immuneACCESS, and TCRdb retained only in-frame sequences with V and J called. Part of the clones is not carried over; for the studies checked, unresolved V genes explain less than half of this, and the remainder is unexplained. The sample table contains approximately 150,000 clones; only one count was recorded for 80% of them. Of the sample, around 3.7% is held by the ten largest clones. Sequencing was done on a sample of peripheral blood. The receptors derive from a man between 70 and 80 years old who had recovered from COVID-19.

This chain joins TRBV5-4 and TRBJ2-5; TRBD2 aligns across 7 bases. From germline, CDR1 is SGHNT and CDR2 YYREEE (reference sequence). Trimming removed 0 bases from V and 5 bases from J; junction bases left unmatched: 4. The CDR3 totals 14 residues. The CDR3 DNA follows: TGTGCCAGCAGCTTGGCCAATAGCGGGGAGACCCAGTACTTC. Residues: CASSLANSGETQYF.

The chain links TRBV19 to TRBJ2-1; D possibly corresponds to TRBD2 (6 bases). The CDR3 runs to 15 residues. Germline V lookup: CDR1 LNHDA, CDR2 SQIVND (reference sequence). With 0 bases removed from V and 2 bases from J, the gap between germline ends came to 8 bases. In DNA, the CDR3 is TGTGCCAGTAGTATAGACCCTAGCGCCTACAATGAGCAGTTCTTC. This gives the protein CASSIDPSAYNEQFF.

V and J are TRBV19 and TRBJ1-5; TRBD1 matches at 8 bases. Germline CDR1 and CDR2: LNHDA and SQIVND (reference sequence). The CDR3 sequence is 15 residues long. V lost 3 bases to trimming and J lost 5 bases; unmatched junction nucleotides: 6. CDR3 DNA: TGTGCCAGTAGTATCCAGGGGGCAGCCGATCAGCCCCAGCATTTT. Translation gives CASSIQGAADQPQHF.

Details on this clone: At one of its ends the junction is not consistent with the germline gene, which may arise from a read error. The J gene is TRBJ1-4, the V gene TRBV30; D unclear. Germline V CDR1 and CDR2: GTSNPN, SVGIG (reference sequence). The CDR3 is 12 residues long. This chain's CDR3 is CAWRAYNEKLFF. CDR3 DNA: TGTGCCTGGAGGGCATACAACGAAAAGCTGTTTTTT. Complete variable domain (other parts from reference TRBV30 and TRBJ1-4): SQTIHQWPATLVQPVGSPLSLECTVEGTSNPNLYWYRQAAGRGLQLLFYSVGIGQISSEVPQNLSASRPQDRQFILSSKKLLLSDSGFYLCAWRAYNEKLFFGSGTQLSVL.

J is TRBJ1-2 and V is TRBV6-2 or TRBV6-3, with D maybe TRBD1 (6 bases). This CDR3 region has 12 residues. Trimming shortened V by 6 bases and J by 8 bases, and 13 bases separated the two germline ends. Per germline, CDR1 MNHEY and CDR2 SVGEGT. CDR3 sequence: CASSRGLSGYTF. In DNA, the CDR3 is TGTGCCAGCAGCAGGGGCCTCTCCGGCTACACCTTC.

The chain uses TRBV6-5 and TRBJ2-1; possibly TRBD1 for D (6 bases). The length of the CDR3 is 13 residues. V was clipped by 4 bases and J by 7 bases, with 11 bases between them. Germline V CDR1 and CDR2: MNHEY, SVGAGI. CDR3 loop: CASSFQGRNEQFF. DNA for the CDR3: TGTGCCAGCAGTTTCCAGGGGCGGAATGAGCAGTTCTTC.

The chain uses TRBV29-1 and TRBJ1-2; a weak D match, TRBD1 (5 bases). Trimming shortened V by 2 bases and J by 3 bases, and 13 bases separated the two germline ends. The CDR3 length is 14 residues. Germline V gives CDR1 SQVTM, CDR2 ANQGSEA. The CDR3 loop reads CSVELARGYYGYTF. As DNA, the CDR3 is TGCAGCGTTGAATTGGCACGGGGGTACTATGGCTACACCTTC. Full variable domain (missing parts from reference TRBV29-1 and TRBJ1-2): SAVISQKPSRDICQRGTSLTIQCQVDSQVTMMFWYRQQPGQSLTLIATANQGSEATYESGFVIDKFPISRPNLTFSTLTVSNMSPEDSSIYLCSVELARGYYGYTFGSGTRLTVV.

The chain uses TRBV27 and TRBJ1-1, with D unclear. Trimming removed 6 bases from V and 0 bases from J, with 20 bases in between. There are 17 residues in the CDR3. The germline V gene encodes CDR1 MNHEY and CDR2 SMNVEV (reference sequence). The CDR3 spells CASSPQPWRGLNTEAFF. CDR3 coding DNA: TGTGCCAGCAGCCCCCAACCCTGGCGCGGTTTGAACACTGAAGCTTTCTTT.

CDR3 coding DNA: TGTGCCAGCAGCTTTGGGGACCTAGCGGCTCTCTACAATGAGCAGTTCTTC. Its translation: CASSFGDLAALYNEQFF. The V gene is TRBV11-2, the J gene TRBJ2-1, with TRBD2 matching over 7 bases. The CDR3 is made up of 17 amino acids. Germline lookup yields CDR1 SGHAT and CDR2 FQNNGV. J gave up 3 bases and V 3 bases, and 11 bases lay outside the gene matches.

The J gene is TRBJ2-7, the V gene TRBV7-9; possible D gene TRBD1, 5 bases. The CDR3 covers 12 residues. The germline CDR1 and CDR2 sequences are SEHNR and FQNEAQ (reference sequence). The ends were cut back, 4 bases at V and 7 bases at J, with 11 bases in the middle. The CDR3 DNA sequence: TGTGCCAGCAGCTCGGGCCCAGGGGAGCAGTACTTC. Translating it yields CASSSGPGEQYF. Full variable domain (remainder filled in from reference TRBV7-9 and TRBJ2-7): DTGVSQNPRHKITKRGQNVTFRCDPISEHNRLYWYRQTLGQGPEFLTYFQNEAQLEKSRLLSDRFSAERPKGSFSTLEIQRTEQGDSAMYLCASSSGPGEQYFGPGTRLTVT.

V and J are TRBV5-4 and TRBJ2-5, with D possibly TRBD2 on 5 matching bases. This CDR3 has 14 amino acids. The germline CDR1 and CDR2 sequences are SGHNT and YYREEE (reference sequence). The V and J ends lost 0 bases and 4 bases respectively, with 10 bases between them. CDR3 residues: CASSLVREGETQYF. The CDR3 DNA reads as TGTGCCAGCAGCTTGGTACGGGAAGGAGAGACCCAGTACTTC.

This chain connects TRBV19 to TRBJ2-7; 9 bases align to TRBD1. Trimming took 9 bases from V and 4 from J; bases not matched to a gene: 7. Germline V CDR1 and CDR2: LNHDA, SQIVND (reference sequence). The CDR3 consists of 13 residues. The CDR3 nucleotides read TGTGCCAGCAAGGACAGGGGAGAGTACGAGCAGTACTTC. Residues: CASKDRGEYEQYF.

The rearrangement uses TRBV7-3 and TRBJ2-3; a weak D match, TRBD2 (6 bases). Trimming left V 5 bases short and J 8 bases short, with 17 bases between. The CDR3 contains 14 residues. The V gene's germline CDR1 is SGHTA and CDR2 FQGTGA. DNA for the CDR3: TGTGCCAGCAGCCTGGCTATGACTAGTTCTACGCAGTATTTT. This translates into CASSLAMTSSTQYF.

This rearrangement joins TRBV3-1 (or the pseudogene TRBV3-2) to TRBJ1-1, with D unclear. Trimming took off 1 base at V and 1 base at J, with 7 bases between the two ends. The germline V gene has CDR1 LGHDT and CDR2 YNNKEL (reference sequence). This CDR3 has 14 residues. Written as DNA, the CDR3 is TGTGCCAGCAGCCAAGGTCTAGCGAACACTGAAGCTTTCTTT. Its translation: CASSQGLANTEAFF.

The V gene is TRBV9, the J gene TRBJ1-1; D is perhaps TRBD1 (5 bases). Trimming pared 0 bases from V and 1 base from J, leaving 10 bases between. The length of the CDR3 is 15 residues. The V gene's germline CDR1 is SGDLS and CDR2 YYNGEE. The CDR3 nucleotides read TGTGCCAGCAGCGTAGATGGCAGGGAGAACACTGAAGCTTTCTTT. Protein sequence: CASSVDGRENTEAFF.

This chain uses TRBV10-3 with TRBJ2-3; 10 positions match TRBD1. Trimming took 11 bases from V and 4 from J; bases not matched to a gene: 9. The CDR3 sequence is 14 residues long. Looked up from germline, CDR1 is ENHRY and CDR2 is SYGVKD. CDR3 sequence reads: CASYRDRGSDTQYF. The DNA of the CDR3 is TGTGCCTCGTACCGGGACAGGGGATCAGATACGCAGTATTTT.

V and J are TRBV7-9 and TRBJ2-1, with TRBD1 identical over 8 bases. CDR1 is SEHNR, CDR2 FQNEAQ, per germline (reference sequence). The CDR3 extends over 14 amino acids. V shed 5 bases, J shed 3 bases, and the junction held 3 bases outside the gene matches. CDR3 sequence reads: CASSPGGGYNEQFF. CDR3 in DNA: TGTGCCAGCAGCCCAGGGGGCGGCTACAATGAGCAGTTCTTC. Variable domain in full (rest from reference TRBV7-9 and TRBJ2-1): DTGVSQNPRHKITKRGQNVTFRCDPISEHNRLYWYRQTLGQGPEFLTYFQNEAQLEKSRLLSDRFSAERPKGSFSTLEIQRTEQGDSAMYLCASSPGGGYNEQFFGPGTRLTVL.

The chain combines TRBV5-1 with TRBJ2-7, with a weak D call TRBD2 (6 bases). The germline V and J ends were trimmed by 0 bases and 2 bases, with 9 bases remaining between them. The CDR3 has 14 amino acids. The germline V gene encodes CDR1 SGHRS and CDR2 YFSETQ. The CDR3 DNA sequence: TGCGCCAGCAGCTTGGAGGGACTCGCCTACGAGCAGTACTTC. It yields the protein CASSLEGLAYEQYF.

The chain combines TRBV14 with TRBJ1-1; D is ambiguous. The CDR3 has 14 amino acids. The V and J ends lost 1 base and 1 base respectively, with 7 bases between them. Germline V gene lookup returns CDR1 SGHDN and CDR2 FVKESK. The CDR3 nucleotides are TGTGCCAGCAGCCAAGGGGCGCGGAACACTGAAGCTTTCTTT. It is translated as CASSQGARNTEAFF.

V usage is TRBV11-2 and J usage is TRBJ1-3; D is undetermined. This CDR3 spans 14 amino acids. V was cut by 0 bases and J by 0 bases, with 3 bases left in between. Per germline, CDR1 SGHAT and CDR2 FQNNGV. The CDR3 sequence is CASSLDISGNTIYF. The CDR3 DNA reads TGTGCCAGCAGCTTAGACATCTCTGGAAACACCATATATTTT.

The rearrangement uses TRBV4-3 and TRBJ2-7; 11 bases agree with TRBD1. The CDR3 consists of 15 residues. J gave up 4 bases and V 1 base, and 3 bases lay outside the gene matches. In germline, CDR1 is LGHNA, CDR2 YSLEER. The CDR3 region has the DNA TGCGCCAGCAGCCAAGTTGGGACAGGGGGTTACGAGCAGTACTTC. Protein product: CASSQVGTGGYEQYF.

The chain joins TRBV12-5 to TRBJ2-3; D call uncertain. CDR1 and CDR2 from the germline V gene are LGHNT and FRNRAP. V lost 6 bases and J 4 bases, leaving 14 bases between the germline ends. The CDR3 is made up of 14 amino acids. The CDR3, as DNA: TGTGCTAGTGGCTCACCCCTAGGCCCAGATACGCAGTATTTT. It encodes CASGSPLGPDTQYF. Full variable domain (outside the CDR3, taken from reference TRBV12-5 and TRBJ2-3): DARVTQTPRHKVTEMGQEVTMRCQPILGHNTVFWYRQTMMQGLELLAYFRNRAPLDDSGMPKDRFSAEMPDATLATLKIQPSEPRDSAVYFCASGSPLGPDTQYFGPGTRLTVL.

The genes are TRBV30 and TRBJ2-1; no clear D gene. The CDR3 covers 14 residues. Germline V gives CDR1 GTSNPN, CDR2 SVGIG (reference sequence). The germline V and J ends were trimmed by 0 bases and 1 base, with 7 bases remaining between them. The chain's CDR3 is CAWSVATSYNEQFF. CDR3 nucleotides: TGTGCCTGGAGTGTAGCGACTTCCTACAATGAGCAGTTCTTC.

With respect to this clone: Other DNA sequences of this sample code for an identical CDR3. This chain connects TRBV19 to TRBJ1-3; the match to TRBD1 covers 10 bases. Germline lookup yields CDR1 LNHDA and CDR2 SQIVND (reference sequence). V gave up 5 bases and J gave up 7 bases; unmatched junction bases: 2. The CDR3 consists of 13 residues. Written as DNA, the CDR3 is TGTGCCAGTAGTCCGGGACAGGGGAACACCATATATTTT. The encoded protein is CASSPGQGNTIYF.

The rearrangement uses TRBV4-3 and TRBJ2-1, with a weak D call TRBD1 (5 bases). Germline CDR1 is LGHNA and CDR2 is YSLEER. With 1 base removed from V and 12 bases from J, the gap between germline ends came to 10 bases. The CDR3 has 12 amino acids. CDR3 in amino acids: CASSQGGSGQFF. CDR3 nucleotide sequence: TGCGCCAGCAGCCAAGGGGGCTCGGGGCAGTTCTTC.